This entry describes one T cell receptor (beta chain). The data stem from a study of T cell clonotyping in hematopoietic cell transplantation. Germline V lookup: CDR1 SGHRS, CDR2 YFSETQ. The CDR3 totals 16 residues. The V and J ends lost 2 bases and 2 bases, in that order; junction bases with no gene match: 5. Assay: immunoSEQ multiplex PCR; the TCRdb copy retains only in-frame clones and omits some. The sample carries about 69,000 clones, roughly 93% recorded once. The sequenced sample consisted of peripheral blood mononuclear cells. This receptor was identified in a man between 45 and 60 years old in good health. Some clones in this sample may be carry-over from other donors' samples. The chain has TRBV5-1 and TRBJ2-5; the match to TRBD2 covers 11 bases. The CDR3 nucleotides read TGCGCCAGCAGCTTTACCGGGACTAGCGGACAAGAGACCCAGTACTTC. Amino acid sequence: CASSFTGTSGQETQYF.